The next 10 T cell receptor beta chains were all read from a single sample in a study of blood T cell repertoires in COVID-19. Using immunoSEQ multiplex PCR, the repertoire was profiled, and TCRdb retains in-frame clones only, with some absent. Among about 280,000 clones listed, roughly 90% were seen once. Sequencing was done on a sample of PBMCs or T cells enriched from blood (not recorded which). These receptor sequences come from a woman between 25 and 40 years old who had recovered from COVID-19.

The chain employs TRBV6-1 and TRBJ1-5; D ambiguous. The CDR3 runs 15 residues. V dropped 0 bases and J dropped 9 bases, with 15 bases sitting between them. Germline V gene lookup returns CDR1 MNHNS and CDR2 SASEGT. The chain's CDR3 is CASSEAVALFMPQHF. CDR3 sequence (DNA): TGTGCCAGCAGTGAAGCGGTCGCGCTTTTCATGCCCCAGCATTTT.

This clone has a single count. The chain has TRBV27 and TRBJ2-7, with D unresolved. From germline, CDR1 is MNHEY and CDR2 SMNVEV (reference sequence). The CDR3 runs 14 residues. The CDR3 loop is CVSSGASSPYEQYF. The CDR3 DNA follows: TGTGTTTCCTCCGGCGCTAGTTCCCCCTACGAGCAGTACTTC.

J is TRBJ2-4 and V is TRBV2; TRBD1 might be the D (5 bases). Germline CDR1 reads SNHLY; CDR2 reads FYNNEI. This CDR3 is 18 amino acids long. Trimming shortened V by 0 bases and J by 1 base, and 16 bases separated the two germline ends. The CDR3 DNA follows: TGTGCCAGCAGTGAAGCGCTGTCAGGGATGGGGGCCAAAAACATTCAGTACTTC. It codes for CASSEALSGMGAKNIQYF.

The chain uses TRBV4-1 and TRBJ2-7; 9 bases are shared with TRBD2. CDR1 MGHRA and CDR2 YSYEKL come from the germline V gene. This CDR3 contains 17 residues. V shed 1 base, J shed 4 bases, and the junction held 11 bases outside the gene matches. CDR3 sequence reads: CASSQAVAGEVPYEQYF. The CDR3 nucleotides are TGCGCCAGCAGCCAAGCAGTAGCGGGAGAGGTCCCTTACGAGCAGTACTTC.

The CDR3 here is CASHPQVWKETQYF. CDR3 nucleotides: TGTGCCAGCCATCCTCAGGTTTGGAAGGAGACCCAGTACTTC. The chain employs TRBV27 and TRBJ2-5; D is undetermined. The V end was cut by 8 bases, the J end by 5 bases, with 18 bases between. The CDR3 extends over 14 amino acids. Germline V gives CDR1 MNHEY, CDR2 SMNVEV (reference sequence).

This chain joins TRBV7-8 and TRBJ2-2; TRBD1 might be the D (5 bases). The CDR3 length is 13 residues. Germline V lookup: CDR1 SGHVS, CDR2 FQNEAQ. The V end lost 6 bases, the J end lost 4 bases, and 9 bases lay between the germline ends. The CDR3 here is CASRSRGTGELFF. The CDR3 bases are TGTGCCAGCAGATCTAGGGGCACCGGGGAGCTGTTTTTT.

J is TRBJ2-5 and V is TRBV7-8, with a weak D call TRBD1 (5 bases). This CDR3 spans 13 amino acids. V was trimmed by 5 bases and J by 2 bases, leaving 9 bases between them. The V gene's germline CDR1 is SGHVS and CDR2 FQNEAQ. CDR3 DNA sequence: TGTGCCAGCAGCCTCGACAGACAAGAGACCCAGTACTTC. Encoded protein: CASSLDRQETQYF. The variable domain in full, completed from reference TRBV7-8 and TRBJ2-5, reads GAGVSQSPRYKVAKRGQDVALRCDPISGHVSLFWYQQALGQGPEFLTYFQNEAQLDKSGLPSDRFFAERPEGSVSTLKIQRTQQEDSAVYLCASSLDRQETQYFGPGTRLLVL.

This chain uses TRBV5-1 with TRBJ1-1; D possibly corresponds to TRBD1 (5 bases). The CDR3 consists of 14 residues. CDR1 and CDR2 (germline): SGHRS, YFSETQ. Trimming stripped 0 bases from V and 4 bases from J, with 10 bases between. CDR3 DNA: TGCGCCAGCAGCTTGGGGGGCTTGGGCACTGAAGCTTTCTTT. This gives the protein CASSLGGLGTEAFF.

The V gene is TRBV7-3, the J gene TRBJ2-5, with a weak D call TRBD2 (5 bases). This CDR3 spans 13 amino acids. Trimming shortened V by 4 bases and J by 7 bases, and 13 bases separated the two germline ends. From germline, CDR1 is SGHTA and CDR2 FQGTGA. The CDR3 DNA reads TGTGCCAGCAGCTCAGAAAGAGAGGGGACCCAGTACTTC. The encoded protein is CASSSEREGTQYF.

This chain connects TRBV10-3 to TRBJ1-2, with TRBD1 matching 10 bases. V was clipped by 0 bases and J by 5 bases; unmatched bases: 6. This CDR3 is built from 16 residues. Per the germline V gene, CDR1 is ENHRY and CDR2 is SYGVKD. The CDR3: CAISESLGTGAYGYTF. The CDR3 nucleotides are TGTGCCATCAGTGAGTCGTTAGGGACAGGGGCATATGGCTACACCTTC.